This T cell receptor beta chain was sequenced during a study of TIL therapy for anti-PD-1-resistant metastatic lung cancer. Study-wide context: Patients had a median age of 54 years (range roughly 35-80). Most patients had lung adenocarcinoma; a handful of tumors were EGFR-mutant, two ALK-rearranged; half smoked currently or formerly. Tumors carried a median about 1.4 non-synonymous mutations per megabase.

The CDR3 loop spans 11 amino acids. V shed 4 bases and J shed 4 bases, with 4 bases lying between them. Germline CDR1 reads SGHAT; CDR2 reads FQNNGV. Sequencing used immunoSEQ v3. Measured with immunoSEQ multiplex PCR; TCRdb has only the in-frame clones, and not every one. The table has tens of thousands of clones, 79% seen once; the top ten hold about 15%. Indicated time point: pre-treatment sample, taken before nivolumab and TIL therapy. Adults with stage 4 NSCLC were enrolled in a phase I trial. The chain combines TRBV11-2 with TRBJ2-5, with unresolved D. The sample in question was blood, obtained at baseline. This TCR was sampled from a man between 70 and 80 years old with non-small cell lung cancer. The CDR3 loop is CASSSLETQYF. The CDR3, as DNA: TGTGCCAGCAGCTCACTAGAGACCCAGTACTTC.